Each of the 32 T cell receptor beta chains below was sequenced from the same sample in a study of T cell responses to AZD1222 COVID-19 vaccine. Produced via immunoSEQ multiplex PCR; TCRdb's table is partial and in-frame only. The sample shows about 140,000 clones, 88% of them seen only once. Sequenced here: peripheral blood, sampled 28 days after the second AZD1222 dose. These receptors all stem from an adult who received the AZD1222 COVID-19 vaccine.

The CDR3 coding sequence is TGTGCCAGCAGTGGGACTAGCGGGGCCTACAATGAGCAGTTCTTC. It encodes CASSGTSGAYNEQFF. This chain links TRBV6-2 or TRBV6-3 with TRBJ2-1, with TRBD2 matching over 13 bases. The CDR3 extends over 15 amino acids. The V gene's germline CDR1 is MNHEY and CDR2 SVGEGT. V dropped 5 bases and J dropped 2; count of bases not matched to a gene: 0.

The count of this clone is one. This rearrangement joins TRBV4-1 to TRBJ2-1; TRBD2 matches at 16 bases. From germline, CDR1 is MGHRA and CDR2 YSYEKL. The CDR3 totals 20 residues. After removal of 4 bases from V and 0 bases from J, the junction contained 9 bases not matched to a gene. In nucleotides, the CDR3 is TGCGCCAGCAGCCCGACGGGACTAGCGGGAGGGGTTAGCTCCTACAATGAGCAGTTCTTC. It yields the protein CASSPTGLAGGVSSYNEQFF.

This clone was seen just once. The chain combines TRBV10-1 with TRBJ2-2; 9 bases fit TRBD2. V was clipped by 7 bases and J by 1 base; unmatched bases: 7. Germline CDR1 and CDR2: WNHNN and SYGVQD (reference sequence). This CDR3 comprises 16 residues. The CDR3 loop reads CASTSGATGNTGELFF. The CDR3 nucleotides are TGCGCCAGCACTAGCGGGGCGACCGGGAACACCGGGGAGCTGTTTTTT.

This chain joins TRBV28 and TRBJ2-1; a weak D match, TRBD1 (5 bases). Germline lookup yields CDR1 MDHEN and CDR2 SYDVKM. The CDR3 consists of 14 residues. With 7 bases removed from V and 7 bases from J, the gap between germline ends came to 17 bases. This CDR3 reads CASTNGARRNEQFF. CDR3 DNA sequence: TGTGCCAGCACTAATGGGGCGCGTAGAAATGAGCAGTTCTTC.

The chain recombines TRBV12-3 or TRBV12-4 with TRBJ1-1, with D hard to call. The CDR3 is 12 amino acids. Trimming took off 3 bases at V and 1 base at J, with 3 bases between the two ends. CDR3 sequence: CASSFPNTEAFF. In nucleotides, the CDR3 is TGTGCCAGCAGTTTCCCGAACACTGAAGCTTTCTTT.

The DNA of the CDR3 is TGCAGCGTTGAACTCAACACAGATACGCAGTATTTT. Amino acids: CSVELNTDTQYF. The V and J genes are TRBV29-1 and TRBJ2-3, with D uncertain. The CDR3 has 12 amino acids. From germline, CDR1 is SQVTM and CDR2 ANQGSEA. V lost 2 bases, J lost 2 bases, and 5 bases lay in between.

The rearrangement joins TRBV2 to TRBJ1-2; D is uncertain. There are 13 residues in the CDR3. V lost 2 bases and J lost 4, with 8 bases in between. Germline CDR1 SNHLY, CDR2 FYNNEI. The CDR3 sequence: CASSEWEGYGYTF. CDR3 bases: TGTGCCAGCAGTGAATGGGAGGGCTATGGCTACACCTTC.

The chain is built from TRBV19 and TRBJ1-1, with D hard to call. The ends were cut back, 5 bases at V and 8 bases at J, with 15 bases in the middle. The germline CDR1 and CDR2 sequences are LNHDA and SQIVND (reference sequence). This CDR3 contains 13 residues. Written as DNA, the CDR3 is TGTGCCAGTAGTCCCGAGTCCCGTCTCGAAGCTTTCTTT. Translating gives CASSPESRLEAFF.

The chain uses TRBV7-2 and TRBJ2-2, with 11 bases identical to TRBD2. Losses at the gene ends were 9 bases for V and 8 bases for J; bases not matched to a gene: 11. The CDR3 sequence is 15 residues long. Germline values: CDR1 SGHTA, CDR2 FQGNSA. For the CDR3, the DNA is TGTGCCAGGCTTAGCGGGAGGGCCCTTGATGGGGAGCTGTTTTTT. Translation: CARLSGRALDGELFF. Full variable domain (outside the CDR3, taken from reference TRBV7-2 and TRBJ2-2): GAGVSQSPSNKVTEKGKDVELRCDPISGHTALYWYRQSLGQGLEFLIYFQGNSAPDKSGLPSDRFSAERTGGSVSTLTIQRTQQEDSAVYLCARLSGRALDGELFFGEGSRLTVL.

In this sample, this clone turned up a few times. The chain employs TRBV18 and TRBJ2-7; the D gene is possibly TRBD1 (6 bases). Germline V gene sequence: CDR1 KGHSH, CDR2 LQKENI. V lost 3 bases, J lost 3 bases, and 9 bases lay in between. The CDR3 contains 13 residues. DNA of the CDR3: TGTGCCAGCTCACCCCAGGGGTTCTACGAGCAGTACTTC. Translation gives CASSPQGFYEQYF.

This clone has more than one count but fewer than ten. The CDR3 region has the DNA TGTGCCAGCAACAAGGACAATGAGCAGTTCTTC. The encoded protein is CASNKDNEQFF. The V gene is TRBV12-3 or TRBV12-4, the J gene TRBJ2-1, with no clear D. The CDR3 has 11 residues. The V and J ends lost 7 bases and 5 bases respectively, with 6 bases between them.

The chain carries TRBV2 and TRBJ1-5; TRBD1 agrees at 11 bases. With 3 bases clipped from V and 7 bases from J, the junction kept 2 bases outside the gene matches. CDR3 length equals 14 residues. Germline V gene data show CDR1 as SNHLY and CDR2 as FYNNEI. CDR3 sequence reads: CASSEGQGDQPQHF. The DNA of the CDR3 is TGTGCCAGCAGTGAGGGACAGGGGGACCAGCCCCAGCATTTT.

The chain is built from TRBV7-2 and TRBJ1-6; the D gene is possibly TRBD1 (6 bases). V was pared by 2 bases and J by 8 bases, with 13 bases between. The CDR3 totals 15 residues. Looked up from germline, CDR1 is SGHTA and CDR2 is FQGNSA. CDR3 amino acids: CASSLQQGGDSPLHF. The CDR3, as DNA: TGTGCCAGCAGCTTACAACAGGGTGGGGATTCACCCCTCCACTTT.

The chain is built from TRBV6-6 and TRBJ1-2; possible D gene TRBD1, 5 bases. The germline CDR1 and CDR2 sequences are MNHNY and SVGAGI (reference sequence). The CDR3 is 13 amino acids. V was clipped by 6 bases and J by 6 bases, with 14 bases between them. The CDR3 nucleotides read TGTGCCAGCAGCTACCAGACAGCGGATGGCTACACCTTC. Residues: CASSYQTADGYTF.

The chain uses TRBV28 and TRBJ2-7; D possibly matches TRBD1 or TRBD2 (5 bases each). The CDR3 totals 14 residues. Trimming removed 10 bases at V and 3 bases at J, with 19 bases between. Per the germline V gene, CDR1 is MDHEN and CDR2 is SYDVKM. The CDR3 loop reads CAIETMRGDYEQYF. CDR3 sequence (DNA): TGTGCCATCGAGACAATGAGAGGGGACTACGAGCAGTACTTC.

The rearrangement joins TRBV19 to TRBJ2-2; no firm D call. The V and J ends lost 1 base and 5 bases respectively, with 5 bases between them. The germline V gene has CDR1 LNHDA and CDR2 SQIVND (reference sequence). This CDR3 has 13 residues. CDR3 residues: CASSIGWTGELFF. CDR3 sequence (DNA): TGTGCCAGTAGTATAGGGTGGACCGGGGAGCTGTTTTTT.

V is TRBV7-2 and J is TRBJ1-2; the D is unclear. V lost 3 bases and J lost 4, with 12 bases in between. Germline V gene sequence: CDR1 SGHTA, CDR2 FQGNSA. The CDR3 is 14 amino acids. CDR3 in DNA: TGTGCCAGCAGCTTCCCAGGTTTGGGCTATGGCTACACCTTC. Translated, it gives CASSFPGLGYGYTF.

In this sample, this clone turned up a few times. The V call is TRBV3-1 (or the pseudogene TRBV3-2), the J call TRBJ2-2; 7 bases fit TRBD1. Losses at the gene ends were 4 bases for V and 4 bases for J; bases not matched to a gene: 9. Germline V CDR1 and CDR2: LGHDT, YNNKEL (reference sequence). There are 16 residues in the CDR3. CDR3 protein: CASSPGTALLTGELFF. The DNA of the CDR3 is TGTGCCAGCAGCCCCGGGACAGCCCTACTCACCGGGGAGCTGTTTTTT.

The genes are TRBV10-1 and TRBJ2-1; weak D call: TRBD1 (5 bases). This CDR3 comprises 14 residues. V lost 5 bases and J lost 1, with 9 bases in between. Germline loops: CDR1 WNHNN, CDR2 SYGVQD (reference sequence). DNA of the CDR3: TGCGCCAGCAGTACAGGAGTATCCTACAATGAGCAGTTCTTC. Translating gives CASSTGVSYNEQFF.

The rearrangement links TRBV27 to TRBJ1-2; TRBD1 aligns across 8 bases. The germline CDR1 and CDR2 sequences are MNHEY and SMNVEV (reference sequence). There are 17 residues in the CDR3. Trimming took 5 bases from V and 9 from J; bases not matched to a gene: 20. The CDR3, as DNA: TGTGCCAGCAGTCCGGACAGGGAAGATCCAAACCCTTTCAGCTACACCTTC. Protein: CASSPDREDPNPFSYTF.

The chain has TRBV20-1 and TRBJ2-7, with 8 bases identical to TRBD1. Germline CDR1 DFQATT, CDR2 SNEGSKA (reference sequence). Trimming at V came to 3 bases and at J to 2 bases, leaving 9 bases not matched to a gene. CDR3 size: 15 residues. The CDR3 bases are TGCAGTGCTAGTATGGTTGGGACAGGCGCCTACGAGCAGTACTTC. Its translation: CSASMVGTGAYEQYF.

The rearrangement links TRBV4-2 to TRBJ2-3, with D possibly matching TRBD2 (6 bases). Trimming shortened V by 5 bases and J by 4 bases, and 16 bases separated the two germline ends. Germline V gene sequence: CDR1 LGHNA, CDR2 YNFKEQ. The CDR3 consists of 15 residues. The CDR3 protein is CASSESLARADTQYF. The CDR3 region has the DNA TGTGCCAGCAGCGAATCACTAGCCAGGGCAGATACGCAGTATTTT.

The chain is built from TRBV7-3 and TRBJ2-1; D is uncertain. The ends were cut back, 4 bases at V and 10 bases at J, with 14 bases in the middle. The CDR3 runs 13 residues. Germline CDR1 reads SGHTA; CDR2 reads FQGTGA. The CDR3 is CASSSRGVGEQFF. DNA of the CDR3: TGTGCCAGCAGCTCCCGTGGGGTGGGGGAGCAGTTCTTC.

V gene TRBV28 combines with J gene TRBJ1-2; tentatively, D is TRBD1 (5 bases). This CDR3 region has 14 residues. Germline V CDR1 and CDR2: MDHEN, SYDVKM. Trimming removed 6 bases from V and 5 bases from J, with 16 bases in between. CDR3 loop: CASSSGAAIYGYTF. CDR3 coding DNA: TGTGCCAGCAGCTCCGGGGCCGCGATTTATGGCTACACCTTC.

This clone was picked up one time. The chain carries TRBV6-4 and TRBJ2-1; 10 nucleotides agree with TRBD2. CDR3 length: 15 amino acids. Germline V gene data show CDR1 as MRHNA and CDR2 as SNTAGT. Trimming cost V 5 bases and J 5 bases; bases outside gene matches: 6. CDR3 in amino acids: CASSPLAGVHNEQFF. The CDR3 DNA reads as TGTGCCAGCAGTCCGCTAGCGGGAGTCCACAATGAGCAGTTCTTC.

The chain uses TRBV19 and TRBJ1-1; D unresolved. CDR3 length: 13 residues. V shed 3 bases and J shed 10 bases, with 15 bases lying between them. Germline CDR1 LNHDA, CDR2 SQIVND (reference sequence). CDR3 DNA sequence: TGTGCCAGTAGTATTGAGGAGGGCGCCGGAGCTTTCTTT. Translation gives CASSIEEGAGAFF.

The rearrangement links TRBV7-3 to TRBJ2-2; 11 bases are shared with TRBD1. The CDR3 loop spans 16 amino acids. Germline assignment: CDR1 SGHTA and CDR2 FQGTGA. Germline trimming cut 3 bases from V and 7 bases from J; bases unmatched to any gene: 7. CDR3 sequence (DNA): TGTGCCAGCAGCTTTCTTGGACAGGGGGCCAACGGGGAGCTGTTTTTT. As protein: CASSFLGQGANGELFF.

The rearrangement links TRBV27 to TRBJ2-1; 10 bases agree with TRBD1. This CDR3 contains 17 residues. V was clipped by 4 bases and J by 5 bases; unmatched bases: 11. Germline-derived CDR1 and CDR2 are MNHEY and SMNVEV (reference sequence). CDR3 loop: CASSSGDRGRSNNEQFF. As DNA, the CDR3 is TGTGCCAGCAGTTCCGGGGACAGGGGCCGAAGTAACAATGAGCAGTTCTTC.

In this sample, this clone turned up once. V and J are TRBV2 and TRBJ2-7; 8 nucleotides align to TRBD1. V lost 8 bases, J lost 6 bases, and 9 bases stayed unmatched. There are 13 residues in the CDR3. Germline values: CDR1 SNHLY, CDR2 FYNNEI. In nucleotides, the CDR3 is TGTGCCAGCTTCGACCAGGGGGCTTTCGAGCAGTACTTC. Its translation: CASFDQGAFEQYF.

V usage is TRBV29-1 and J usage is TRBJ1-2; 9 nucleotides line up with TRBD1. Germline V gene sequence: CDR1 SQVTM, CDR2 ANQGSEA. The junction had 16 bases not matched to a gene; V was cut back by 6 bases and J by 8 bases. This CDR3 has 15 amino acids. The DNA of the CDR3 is TGCAGCGTCGGGGCCCGGGACAGGGTAATAGAGGGCTACACCTTC. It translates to CSVGARDRVIEGYTF.

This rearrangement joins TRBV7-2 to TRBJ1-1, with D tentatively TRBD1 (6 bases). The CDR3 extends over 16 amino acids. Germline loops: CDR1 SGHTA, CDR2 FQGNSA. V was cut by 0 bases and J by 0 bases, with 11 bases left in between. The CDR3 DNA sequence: TGTGCCAGCAGCTTAGCGAAGACAGGCTTGAACACTGAAGCTTTCTTT. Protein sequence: CASSLAKTGLNTEAFF.

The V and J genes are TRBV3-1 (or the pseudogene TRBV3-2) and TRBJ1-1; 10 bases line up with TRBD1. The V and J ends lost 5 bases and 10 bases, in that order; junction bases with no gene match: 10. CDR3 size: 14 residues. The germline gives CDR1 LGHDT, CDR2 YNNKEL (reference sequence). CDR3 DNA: TGTGCCAGCAGCATCCGGGACAGGGGTGTAGGAGCTTTCTTT. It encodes CASSIRDRGVGAFF.